These T cell receptor beta chains were read from a single sample in a study of CD8 T cells in ankylosing spondylitis. Via MiXCR, TCRdb re-called the 5' RACE reads, giving one row per CDR3 protein. The sample yields about 130,000 distinct CDR3 sequences, 6% to 8.5% seen once. The sample was blood, either unsorted or a sorted T cell fraction (not recorded which). These receptors all stem from a male donor with ankylosing spondylitis or in good health (not recorded which). Each CDR3 is given with its conserved first and last residue. A D gene is named only where the DNA matches it firmly. Not all rows give a size; the values are once, few, many and, for expanded clones, a class.

j_call v_call clone_size d_call cdr3_aa cdr3_nt
TRBJ2-1 TRBV7-8 many . CASSSSGYNEQFF TGTGCCAGCAGCTCGAGCGGATACAATGAGCAGTTCTTC
TRBJ1-3 TRBV5-1 many TRBD1 CASSLPTGTSGNTIYF TGCGCCAGCAGCTTACCGACAGGGACATCTGGAAACACCATATATTTT
TRBJ2-3 TRBV20-1 many . CSASPGQRANTQYF TGCAGTGCTAGCCCGGGCCAAAGGGCCAATACGCAGTATTTT
TRBJ1-1 TRBV12-3/TRBV12-4 . TRBD1 CASSPGGDRAFF TGTGCCAGCAGTCCGGGGGGGGACAGAGCTTTCTTT
TRBJ2-5 TRBV5-1 many TRBD2 CASQRASGTTEETQYF TGCGCCAGCCAGAGAGCTAGCGGGACGACTGAAGAGACCCAGTACTTC
TRBJ2-2 TRBV7-8 many TRBD1 CASSAGQGTGELFF TGTGCCAGCAGCGCCGGACAGGGTACCGGGGAGCTGTTTTTT
TRBJ2-2 TRBV29-1 many . CSAAAPLVDTGELFF TGCAGCGCCGCGGCCCCTTTAGTAGACACCGGGGAGCTGTTTTTT
TRBJ2-3 TRBV20-1 many . CSAVPRWGGATDTQYF TGCAGTGCCGTTCCCAGGTGGGGGGGCGCCACAGATACGCAGTATTTT
TRBJ1-1 TRBV20-1 many TRBD1 CSASGTAFDTEAFF TGCAGTGCCTCCGGGACAGCTTTCGACACTGAAGCTTTCTTT
TRBJ2-7 TRBV4-1 many . CASSQDPPRTLTYEQYF TGCGCCAGCAGCCAAGACCCTCCTAGAACTCTTACCTACGAGCAGTACTTC
TRBJ1-2 TRBV6-5 few . CASSYSITRALGKGYTF TGTGCCAGCAGTTACTCGATAACCAGGGCCCTCGGAAAGGGCTACACCTTC
TRBJ2-5 TRBV20-1 many TRBD2 CSAPGASGLQETQYF TGCAGTGCCCCCGGGGCTAGCGGCCTCCAAGAGACCCAGTACTTC
TRBJ2-7 TRBV20-1 many . CSARVGGRSYEQYF TGCAGTGCTAGAGTGGGGGGGCGGTCCTACGAGCAGTACTTC
TRBJ2-6 TRBV9 many . CASSVALESSGANVLTF TGTGCCAGCAGCGTAGCCTTAGAGAGCTCTGGGGCCAACGTCCTGACTTTC
TRBJ1-1 TRBV5-1 many . CASSSGDGLNTEAFF TGCGCCAGCAGCTCGGGGGACGGGCTTAACACTGAAGCTTTCTTT
TRBJ2-7 TRBV20-1 many . CSAREWGEGILNEQYF TGCAGTGCTAGAGAATGGGGAGAAGGGATACTCAACGAGCAGTACTTC
TRBJ2-7 TRBV5-1 many TRBD1 CASSLDRGHEQYF TGCGCCAGCAGCTTGGACAGGGGACACGAGCAGTACTTC
TRBJ2-3 TRBV7-8 many TRBD1 CASSLDSNDPTGQDTQYF TGTGCCAGCAGCTTGGACTCCAACGATCCGACAGGGCAAGATACGCAGTATTTT
TRBJ1-2 TRBV30 many . CAWSVGGYTF TGTGCCTGGAGTGTTGGCGGCTACACCTTC
TRBJ2-7 TRBV18 . TRBD2 CASSTRRGEGTYEQYF TGTGCCAGCTCAACAAGACGAGGGGAGGGGACCTACGAGCAGTACTTC
TRBJ2-3 TRBV30 few . CAWSRADTDTQYF TGTGCCTGGAGCCGGGCAGACACAGATACGCAGTATTTT
TRBJ2-3 TRBV20-1 many TRBD2 CSARIAGGTDTQYF TGCAGTGCTAGGATAGCGGGGGGAACAGATACGCAGTATTTT
TRBJ2-7 TRBV24-1 many . CATGDGVRHEQYF TGTGCCACCGGAGACGGAGTCCGTCACGAGCAGTACTTC
TRBJ1-5 TRBV7-2 many TRBD1 CASSPSGQNSNQPQHF TGTGCCAGCAGCCCATCGGGACAGAATAGCAATCAGCCCCAGCATTTT
TRBJ1-2 TRBV20-1 many . CSASGGQPVGYTF TGCAGTGCTAGTGGTGGCCAACCCGTTGGCTACACCTTC
TRBJ2-7 TRBV27 many . CASSWAGTYEQYF TGTGCCAGCAGTTGGGCAGGGACCTACGAGCAGTACTTC
TRBJ2-4 TRBV6-2/TRBV6-3 . . CASSSGSENIQYF TGTGCCAGCAGTTCGGGATCCGAAAACATTCAGTACTTC
TRBJ1-1 TRBV30 many . CAWSVETEAFF TGTGCCTGGAGTGTGGAGACTGAAGCTTTCTTT
TRBJ1-1 TRBV7-2 many . CASSLSGRWNTEAFF TGTGCCAGCAGCTTATCTGGACGGTGGAACACTGAAGCTTTCTTT
TRBJ1-4 TRBV30 . . CALTGPGEKLFF TGTGCTCTGACAGGTCCGGGTGAAAAACTGTTTTTT
TRBJ1-1 TRBV5-1 many . CASSLGAGAEAFF TGCGCCAGCAGCTTGGGAGCAGGGGCTGAAGCTTTCTTT
TRBJ2-3 TRBV7-2 many TRBD2 CASSWIAGVSTDTQYF TGTGCCAGCAGCTGGATAGCGGGAGTAAGCACAGATACGCAGTATTTT
TRBJ2-5 TRBV7-2 many TRBD2 CASSFGLAEETQYF TGTGCCAGCAGTTTTGGACTAGCCGAAGAGACCCAGTACTTC
TRBJ2-6 TRBV6-1 many . CASTAQLSGANVLTF TGTGCCAGCACGGCCCAGCTCTCTGGGGCCAACGTCCTGACTTTC
TRBJ2-1 TRBV15 many TRBD2 CATSRDGGSYNEQFF TGTGCCACCAGCAGAGACGGGGGGTCCTACAATGAGCAGTTCTTC
TRBJ2-7 TRBV15 few . CAPSHYEAGSYEQYF TGTGCCCCCAGCCACTATGAGGCGGGATCCTACGAGCAGTACTTC
TRBJ2-3 TRBV20-1 many TRBD2 CSARPMGGFTDTQYF TGCAGTGCTAGACCGATGGGAGGGTTTACAGATACGCAGTATTTT
TRBJ2-3 TRBV7-2 many TRBD2 CASRGDSGGFTDTQYF TGTGCCAGCAGGGGTGATAGCGGGGGATTCACAGATACGCAGTATTTT
TRBJ1-6 TRBV5-5 . . CASSLVEGYSPLHF TGTGCCAGCAGCTTGGTGGAAGGTTATTCACCCCTCCACTTT
TRBJ1-1 TRBV7-3 many . CASSLTPGGEAFF TGTGCCAGCAGCTTAACGCCCGGTGGTGAAGCTTTCTTT
TRBJ2-1 TRBV5-1 . TRBD1 CASSSTGDNEQFF TGCGCCAGCAGCTCGACAGGGGACAATGAGCAGTTCTTC
TRBJ2-2 TRBV29-1 many . CSVDLSGNTGELFF TGCAGCGTCGATCTTTCCGGGAACACCGGGGAGCTGTTTTTT
TRBJ1-4 TRBV29-1 many . CSVKGPRLDGQLFF TGCAGCGTTAAAGGACCGAGGCTAGATGGGCAACTGTTTTTT
TRBJ2-7 TRBV20-1 . . CSAVGPPVGYEQYF TGCAGTGCTGTGGGACCCCCCGTAGGCTACGAGCAGTACTTC
TRBJ2-5 TRBV7-6 many . CASSTRDMVRETQYF TGTGCCAGCAGCACCCGGGACATGGTGCGAGAGACCCAGTACTTC
TRBJ2-2 TRBV9 many . CASSVAQVSGELFF TGTGCCAGCAGCGTAGCTCAGGTATCCGGGGAGCTGTTTTTT
TRBJ2-1 TRBV11-3 many . CASSLDSPEQFF TGTGCCAGCAGCTTAGACTCGCCCGAGCAGTTCTTC
TRBJ2-3 TRBV5-1 many . CASSLEDGITFTDTQYF TGCGCCAGCAGCTTGGAGGACGGAATAACTTTCACAGATACGCAGTATTTT
TRBJ2-7 TRBV6-2/TRBV6-3 many . CASSYSPVFSYEQYF TGTGCCAGCAGTTACTCGCCAGTTTTCTCCTACGAGCAGTACTTC
TRBJ2-7 TRBV20-1 many . CSARWSSYEQYF TGCAGTGCTAGGTGGAGCTCCTACGAGCAGTACTTC
TRBJ2-3 TRBV27 many . CASSTPGNAQYF TGTGCCAGCAGCACTCCAGGGAATGCGCAGTATTTT